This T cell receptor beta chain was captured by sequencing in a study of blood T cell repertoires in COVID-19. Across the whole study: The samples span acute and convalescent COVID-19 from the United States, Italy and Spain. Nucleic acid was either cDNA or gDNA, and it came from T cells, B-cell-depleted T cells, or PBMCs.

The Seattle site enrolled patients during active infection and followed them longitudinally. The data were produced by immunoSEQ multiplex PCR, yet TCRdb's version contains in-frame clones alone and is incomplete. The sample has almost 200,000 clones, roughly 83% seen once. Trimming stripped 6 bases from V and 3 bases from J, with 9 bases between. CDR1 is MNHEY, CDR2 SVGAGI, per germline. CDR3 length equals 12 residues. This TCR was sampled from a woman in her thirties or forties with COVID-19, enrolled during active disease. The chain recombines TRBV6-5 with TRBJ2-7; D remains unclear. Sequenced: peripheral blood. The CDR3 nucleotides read TGTGCCAGCAGGTCCCTAAGCTACGAGCAGTACTTC. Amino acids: CASRSLSYEQYF.